The rows below give T cell receptor beta chains drawn from one sample of a study of CD8 T cells in ankylosing spondylitis. Each CDR3 protein is one row after TCRdb ran MiXCR on the 5' RACE reads. The table lists a few hundred thousand distinct CDR3 sequences, about 20% of them singletons. The sequenced sample consisted of blood, either unsorted or a sorted T cell fraction (not recorded which). These TCRs come from a male donor with ankylosing spondylitis or in good health (not recorded which). The CDR3 runs from the conserved cysteine through the conserved F or W.

CDR3 protein: CASSQLAEVYNEQFF
J gene: TRBJ2-1
V gene: TRBV12-3/TRBV12-4
CDR3 length: 15

CDR3 protein: CASSFSGIYNEQFF
J gene: TRBJ2-1
V gene: TRBV7-2
CDR3 length: 14

CDR3 protein: CASSQAGGGGGEAFF
J gene: TRBJ1-1
V gene: TRBV4-1
CDR3 length: 15

CDR3 protein: CASSETGSYEQYF
J gene: TRBJ2-7
V gene: TRBV27
CDR3 length: 13

CDR3 protein: CASSLSPPNEQFF
J gene: TRBJ2-1
V gene: TRBV12-3/TRBV12-4
CDR3 length: 13

CDR3 protein: CASSQTGRDEQYF
J gene: TRBJ2-7
V gene: TRBV4-3
CDR3 length: 13

CDR3 protein: CASSWRANYGYTF
J gene: TRBJ1-2
V gene: TRBV12-3/TRBV12-4
CDR3 length: 13

CDR3 protein: CASSSRDRGRGTEAFF
J gene: TRBJ1-1
V gene: TRBV7-9
CDR3 length: 16

CDR3 protein: CASSSGFSYEQYF
J gene: TRBJ2-7
V gene: TRBV6-1
CDR3 length: 13

CDR3 protein: CASSYWDTQYF
J gene: TRBJ2-3
V gene: TRBV6-5
CDR3 length: 11

CDR3 protein: CASGDYNTGELFF
J gene: TRBJ2-2
V gene: TRBV27
CDR3 length: 13

CDR3 protein: CASSYSTVYEQYF
J gene: TRBJ2-7
V gene: TRBV6-5
CDR3 length: 13

CDR3 protein: CASTRLAGGDEQYF
J gene: TRBJ2-7
V gene: TRBV7-9
CDR3 length: 14

CDR3 protein: CASSAGGTLHF
J gene: TRBJ1-6
V gene: TRBV6-5
CDR3 length: 11

CDR3 protein: CASSTLDSPGRYSYNEQFF
J gene: TRBJ2-1
V gene: TRBV21-1
CDR3 length: 19

CDR3 protein: CSVEDPSLAAGGTQYF
J gene: TRBJ2-3
V gene: TRBV29-1
CDR3 length: 16

CDR3 protein: CATSRETGELFF
J gene: TRBJ2-2
V gene: TRBV15
CDR3 length: 12

CDR3 protein: CSVEDRTSGEQFF
J gene: TRBJ2-1
V gene: TRBV29-1
CDR3 length: 13

CDR3 protein: CASSVAGDQERAFF
J gene: TRBJ1-1
V gene: TRBV9
CDR3 length: 14

CDR3 protein: CASSLSDTTGELFF
J gene: TRBJ2-2
V gene: TRBV28
CDR3 length: 14

CDR3 protein: CSVVDELAGGWPNEQFF
J gene: TRBJ2-1
V gene: TRBV29-1
CDR3 length: 17

CDR3 protein: CSVVYPSGGRAYEQYF
J gene: TRBJ2-7
V gene: TRBV29-1
CDR3 length: 16

CDR3 protein: CASSLRLAEGYEQFF
J gene: TRBJ2-1
V gene: TRBV5-1
CDR3 length: 15

CDR3 protein: CASSMGLNYEQYF
J gene: TRBJ2-7
V gene: TRBV19
CDR3 length: 13

CDR3 protein: CASSQDSWASPNEQFF
J gene: TRBJ2-1
V gene: TRBV4-1
CDR3 length: 16